The 18 T cell receptor beta chains below were found in one sample sequenced in a study of T-cell memory formation after mild COVID-19. From the 5' RACE reads, TCRdb called clonotypes with MiXCR, one entry per CDR3 protein. The sample has around 450,000 distinct CDR3 sequences; 15% to 25% are singletons. Sequencing input: PBMCs or a T cell subset sorted from them (not recorded which). The receptors were sampled from an adult woman who had mild COVID-19 (a few samples of this study predate the infection). Cell type and time point are not known.

The DNA of the CDR3 is TGCGCCAGCAGACAGACAGGGGGCAATGGCTACACCTTC. This gives the protein CASRQTGGNGYTF. The chain employs TRBV4-1 and TRBJ1-2; TRBD1 aligns across 10 bases. The V gene end was trimmed by 6 bases and the J gene end by 6 bases; junction bases not matched to a gene: 4. In germline, CDR1 is MGHRA, CDR2 YSYEKL. There are 13 residues in the CDR3.

V gene TRBV4-3 combines with J gene TRBJ2-2; no clear D gene. The CDR3 is made up of 17 amino acids. The V gene's germline CDR1 is LGHNA and CDR2 YSLEER. Deletions cut 0 bases from V and 3 bases from J, with 14 bases between. The CDR3, as DNA: TGCGCCAGCAGCCAAGATGGTGGGGTCCCGTACACCGGGGAGCTGTTTTTT. Translation gives CASSQDGGVPYTGELFF.

The V call is TRBV29-1, the J call TRBJ1-2, with 8 bases aligning to TRBD1. The CDR3 covers 15 residues. The J segment lost 4 bases and the V segment lost 6 bases, leaving 13 bases of the junction unmatched. Germline CDR1 reads SQVTM; CDR2 reads ANQGSEA. The CDR3 loop reads CSVAPAGGRGYGYTF. The CDR3 DNA sequence: TGCAGCGTCGCACCGGCAGGGGGCCGTGGCTATGGCTACACCTTC.

The genes are TRBV29-1 and TRBJ2-1; D is unresolved. CDR1 is SQVTM, CDR2 ANQGSEA, per germline. The CDR3 runs 16 residues. Between the trimmed V and J ends, which lost 0 bases and 6 bases, there was a span of 18 bases. Here the CDR3 reads CSVEDPHRIPVNEQFF. In DNA form, the CDR3 reads TGCAGCGTTGAAGATCCTCACCGAATCCCTGTCAATGAGCAGTTCTTC.

The genes are TRBV11-2 and TRBJ1-4, with D possibly TRBD1 on 5 matching bases. The CDR3 consists of 14 residues. Germline CDR1 is SGHAT and CDR2 is FQNNGV. The V gene lost 5 bases and the J gene lost 8 bases, with 15 bases spanning the gap. The CDR3 spells CASSIQPGLEKLFF. The CDR3 DNA is TGTGCCAGCAGCATACAGCCGGGGCTGGAAAAACTGTTTTTT.

The chain is built from TRBV20-1 and TRBJ1-1, with TRBD1 matching 7 bases. V gave up 4 bases and J gave up 10 bases; unmatched junction bases: 9. In germline, CDR1 is DFQATT, CDR2 SNEGSKA (reference sequence). This CDR3 comprises 12 residues. This CDR3 reads CSAKTGDVGAFF. Written as DNA, the CDR3 is TGCAGTGCTAAAACAGGGGACGTAGGAGCTTTCTTT.

The sample holds many counts of this clonotype. The V gene is TRBV5-1, the J gene TRBJ2-1; D call uncertain. CDR1 and CDR2 from the germline V gene are SGHRS and YFSETQ. The CDR3 covers 16 residues. With 0 bases removed from V and 5 bases from J, the gap between germline ends came to 15 bases. The CDR3, as DNA: TGCGCCAGCAGCTTGGAAGTGGTTGCCGCCAACAATGAGCAGTTCTTC. Its protein is CASSLEVVAANNEQFF.

This chain links TRBV7-2 with TRBJ1-6; the D gene is possibly TRBD1 (5 bases). This CDR3 is built from 14 residues. The germline V gene has CDR1 SGHTA and CDR2 FQGNSA. Trimming removed 1 base at V and 11 bases at J, with 12 bases between. The CDR3 loop is CASSLDQGGPPLHF. In nucleotides, the CDR3 is TGTGCCAGCAGCTTAGACCAGGGCGGGCCACCCCTCCACTTT.

The J gene is TRBJ1-5, the V gene TRBV5-1; a possible D gene is TRBD1 (6 bases). The V end lost 1 base, the J end lost 2 bases, and 10 bases lay between the germline ends. Germline loops: CDR1 SGHRS, CDR2 YFSETQ. CDR3 length equals 15 residues. The CDR3, as DNA: TGCGCCAGCAGCTTGTCCTCAGGGGGCAATCAGCCCCAGCATTTT. Residues: CASSLSSGGNQPQHF.

V usage is TRBV9 and J usage is TRBJ2-1, with D possibly TRBD1 on 6 matching bases. Trimming cost V 3 bases and J 8 bases, with 21 bases left between them. The CDR3 consists of 16 residues. Germline V CDR1 and CDR2: SGDLS, YYNGEE. As DNA, the CDR3 is TGTGCCAGCAGCGCGTACGGGACACCGAGTGTCGATGAGCAGTTCTTC. Amino acid sequence: CASSAYGTPSVDEQFF.

V and J are TRBV7-9 and TRBJ2-3; the match to TRBD2 covers 13 bases. This CDR3 region has 15 residues. V dropped 4 bases and J dropped 5; count of bases not matched to a gene: 3. CDR1 is SEHNR and CDR2 is FQNEAQ in the germline V gene (reference sequence). CDR3 in DNA: TGTGCCAGCAGCTCTACTAGCGGGAGGGGAGATACGCAGTATTTT. Translated, it gives CASSSTSGRGDTQYF.

This clonotype was observed a handful of times. Written as DNA, the CDR3 is TGCGCCAGCAGCTTGGAACTAGCGCGGGGGGGCCGGGCCGCAGATACGCAGTATTTT. The encoded protein is CASSLELARGGRAADTQYF. The gene calls are TRBV5-1 and TRBJ2-3, with 9 nucleotides matching TRBD2. Germline lookup yields CDR1 SGHRS and CDR2 YFSETQ. The length of the CDR3 is 19 residues. The J segment lost 4 bases and the V segment lost 0 bases, leaving 15 bases of the junction unmatched.

V is TRBV4-1 and J is TRBJ2-3, with 11 positions matching TRBD2. The junction had 14 bases not matched to a gene; V was cut back by 6 bases and J by 0 bases. This CDR3 comprises 19 residues. The germline V gene has CDR1 MGHRA and CDR2 YSYEKL. CDR3 in amino acids: CASRLRLAGRELSTDTQYF. The CDR3 coding sequence is TGCGCCAGCAGGTTACGACTAGCGGGGAGGGAGTTGAGCACAGATACGCAGTATTTT.

In this sample, this clonotype turned up a few times. CDR3 residues: CASSYSRAYTDTQYF. The CDR3 DNA reads as TGTGCCAGCAGTTACTCGAGGGCTTACACAGATACGCAGTATTTT. The chain carries TRBV6-5 and TRBJ2-3; D may be TRBD2 (5 bases). Trimming shortened V by 0 bases and J by 2 bases, and 9 bases separated the two germline ends. This CDR3 region has 15 residues. CDR1 and CDR2 from the germline V gene are MNHEY and SVGAGI.

The CDR3 nucleotides read TGTGCCAGCAGTTTAAGGGCAGGGCCTACACGGCCCCAGCATTTT. It translates to CASSLRAGPTRPQHF. The J gene is TRBJ1-5, the V gene TRBV12-3 or TRBV12-4; D may be TRBD1 (5 bases). The length of the CDR3 is 15 residues. Between the trimmed V and J ends, which lost 2 bases and 9 bases, there was a span of 17 bases.

This clonotype was detected a few times. CDR3 sequence reads: CASTSRWDRVPNEQFF. CDR3 nucleotides: TGCGCCAGCACGTCGAGGTGGGACAGGGTGCCAAATGAGCAGTTCTTC. The V call is TRBV4-3, the J call TRBJ2-1; 9 positions match TRBD1. The V gene end was trimmed by 7 bases and the J gene end by 7 bases; junction bases not matched to a gene: 14. Germline lookup yields CDR1 LGHNA and CDR2 YSLEER. CDR3 size: 16 residues.

This clonotype was seen at least ten times. The DNA of the CDR3 is TGTGCCAGCAGCTTGGGATCGGGGGGCACTAATGAAAAACTGTTTTTT. As protein: CASSLGSGGTNEKLFF. The chain is built from TRBV7-9 and TRBJ1-4; tentatively, D is TRBD1 (6 bases). V lost 3 bases and J 2 bases, leaving 13 bases between the germline ends. CDR3 size: 16 residues. The V gene's germline CDR1 is SEHNR and CDR2 FQNEAQ (reference sequence).

This clonotype was counted only a few times. The rearrangement links TRBV27 to TRBJ1-2; no clear D. Germline-derived CDR1 and CDR2 are MNHEY and SMNVEV (reference sequence). This CDR3 has 16 residues. V was pared by 0 bases and J by 0 bases, with 11 bases between. The CDR3 bases are TGTGCCAGCAGTTTATCATCCGGTCCTTCTAACTATGGCTACACCTTC. This sequence encodes CASSLSSGPSNYGYTF.